This entry describes one T cell receptor beta chain. Sequenced by immunoSEQ multiplex PCR; TCRdb stores in-frame clones only, minus some. The data contain tens of thousands of clones, 75% to 90% of them singletons. This specimen belongs to a study of blood T cell repertoires in COVID-19. Looking at the study overall: T cells, B-cell-depleted T cells, or PBMCs provided the cDNA or gDNA that served as material.

Trimming took off 5 bases at V and 5 bases at J, with 10 bases between the two ends. Germline CDR1 is SGHNT and CDR2 is YENEEA. The CDR3 runs to 12 residues. The sequence was obtained from a woman older than 75 with acute or convalescent COVID-19. The chain combines TRBV11-3 with TRBJ2-7; TRBD2 might be the D (5 bases). Sequencing was performed on peripheral blood. CDR3 protein: CASSKLEDEQYF. The CDR3 bases are TGTGCCAGCAGCAAACTAGAGGACGAGCAGTACTTC.